A selection of T cell receptor beta chains follows, all from one sample in a study of blood T cell repertoires in COVID-19. Sequencing was performed with immunoSEQ multiplex PCR; in TCRdb, only in-frame clones are kept and a portion is missing. The sample gives roughly 100,000 clones, approximately 85% of which show up once; over 9.5% is in the top ten. Sequences were obtained from peripheral blood. These receptors came from a middle-aged man with active or convalescent COVID-19. The CDR3 runs from the conserved cysteine through the conserved F or W. D genes are given only for firm matches. Rows may omit the clone size; those that give it use once, few, many or a size class.

V gene,D gene,clone size,J gene,CDR3 DNA,CDR3 protein
TRBV3-1/TRBV3-2,-,-,TRBJ2-2,TGTGCCAGCAGCCAAGGAGGGGGTCGGGAGCTGTTTTTT,CASSQGGGRELFF
TRBV19,TRBD1,once,TRBJ2-7,TGTGCCAGTAGTCTGGGACAGGGTGGTGAGCAGTACTTC,CASSLGQGGEQYF
TRBV2,TRBD1,-,TRBJ2-3,TGTGCCAGCAACACCCCGGGACAGGGGACAGATACGCAGTATTTT,CASNTPGQGTDTQYF
TRBV5-1,-,-,TRBJ1-4,TGCGCCAGCAGCCCCGGGGAGCGGTCAGAAAAACTGTTTTTT,CASSPGERSEKLFF
TRBV18,TRBD2,-,TRBJ2-1,TGTGCCAGCTCACCACTGTTAGCGGGGGCCAATGAGCAGTTCTTC,CASSPLLAGANEQFF
TRBV20-1,-,-,TRBJ1-6,TGCAGTGCTAGTGGTGGCCTCGGGGCACCCCTCCACTTT,CSASGGLGAPLHF
TRBV9,-,-,TRBJ2-7,TGTGCCAGCAGCGCGATGGGTACGGGGGACTACGAGCAGTACTTC,CASSAMGTGDYEQYF
TRBV27,TRBD2,-,TRBJ2-7,TGTGCCAGCAGTTTAGTAGCGGGGGGATCCTACGAGCAGTACTTC,CASSLVAGGSYEQYF
TRBV6-5,TRBD1,-,TRBJ2-7,TGTGCCAGCAGTTACTCGGACAGGTACTACGAGCAGTACTTC,CASSYSDRYYEQYF
TRBV5-5,TRBD1,-,TRBJ1-1,TGTGCCAGCAGCTTTGCAGGGGGCTCGGGCACTGAAGCTTTCTTT,CASSFAGGSGTEAFF
TRBV5-5,-,-,TRBJ2-3,TGTGCCAGCAGCTTGGGACAGGCGCGAGATACGCAGTATTTT,CASSLGQARDTQYF
TRBV30,-,medium-sized,TRBJ1-5,TGTGCCTGGGGAGGTAATAGCAATCAGCCCCAGCATTTT,CAWGGNSNQPQHF
TRBV6-5,-,-,TRBJ1-5,TGTGCCAGCAGGGGAGGGGATCAGCCCCAGCATTTT,CASRGGDQPQHF
TRBV5-1,TRBD1,once,TRBJ2-3,TGCGCCAGCACAGGGGGCGCATCCGATACGCAGTATTTT,CASTGGASDTQYF
TRBV10-3,-,-,TRBJ2-7,TGTGCCATCAGTGATCAACTAGGGATCAACGAGCAGTACTTC,CAISDQLGINEQYF
TRBV18,-,-,TRBJ2-7,TGTGCCAGCTCACCATTCACGGAGCGACCCTACGAGCAGTACTTC,CASSPFTERPYEQYF
TRBV5-6,TRBD1,once,TRBJ2-7,TGTGCCAGCAGCTTGGAGGGGGCCGTTTCCTACGAGCAGTACTTC,CASSLEGAVSYEQYF
TRBV21-1,-,-,TRBJ1-6,TGTGCCAGCAGCAAAGAGGTTTGGACAGGGGACTATAATTCACCCCTCCACTTT,CASSKEVWTGDYNSPLHF
TRBV18,TRBD1,-,TRBJ1-2,TGTGCCAGCTCACCAAGTAGGGGGCAGGACTATGGCTACACCTTC,CASSPSRGQDYGYTF
TRBV5-1,-,-,TRBJ2-7,TGCGCCAGCAGCTTGGGGGATTGGAGTACGGGGGAGCAGTACTTC,CASSLGDWSTGEQYF
TRBV19,-,-,TRBJ2-1,TGTGCCAGTAGTGCTCAAGGGGGTGATGAGCAGTTCTTC,CASSAQGGDEQFF
TRBV19,TRBD1,-,TRBJ1-5,TGTGCCAGTAGTTCTATCGGACAGGGTGCTCAGCCCCAGCATTTT,CASSSIGQGAQPQHF
TRBV5-1,-,-,TRBJ2-2,TGCGCCAGCAGTCGGGACTCTAACACCGGGGAGCTGTTTTTT,CASSRDSNTGELFF
TRBV9,-,-,TRBJ2-2,TGTGCCAGCACCGACAGGCCAATGAACACCGGGGAGCTGTTTTTT,CASTDRPMNTGELFF
TRBV7-2,TRBD1,-,TRBJ2-7,TGTGCCAGCAGCTTACCAACGACAGGGTTCGAGCAGTACTTC,CASSLPTTGFEQYF
TRBV27,TRBD2,-,TRBJ2-7,TGTGCCAGCAGAAAAATGGGGACTAGCTCCTACGAGCAGTACTTC,CASRKMGTSSYEQYF
TRBV30,-,-,TRBJ1-6,TGTGCCTGGAGTGGTACGGGGTTTTCGTCCTATAATTCACCCCTCCACTTT,CAWSGTGFSSYNSPLHF
TRBV9,TRBD1,-,TRBJ2-1,TGTGCCAGCAGCGCGACAGGGCCCAATGAGCAGTTCTTC,CASSATGPNEQFF
TRBV5-4,-,-,TRBJ2-4,TGTGCCAGCAGCTTGGCCAATCCAGGGGTAGCCAAAAACATTCAGTACTTC,CASSLANPGVAKNIQYF
TRBV7-9,-,-,TRBJ1-2,TGTGCCAGCAGCCCCCAGGCCGGTTTTGGCGGCTACACCTTC,CASSPQAGFGGYTF
TRBV2,-,-,TRBJ1-4,TGTGCCAGCACTGGCGGGGCTCTCGAAAAACTGTTTTTT,CASTGGALEKLFF
TRBV14,-,-,TRBJ1-2,TGTGCCAGCAGCCAAGATCTTTGGGAGGTCTATGGCTACACCTTC,CASSQDLWEVYGYTF
TRBV6-6,-,-,TRBJ2-2,TGTGCCAGCAGTTACTCGATGGGGGCCGGCACCGGGGAGCTGTTTTTT,CASSYSMGAGTGELFF
TRBV5-1,TRBD1,-,TRBJ2-7,TGCGCCAGCAGCAGAAGGACAGGGGGCGCGTTGGTCTACGAGCAGTACTTC,CASSRRTGGALVYEQYF
TRBV28,-,-,TRBJ2-2,TGTGCCAGCACCCTCACCGGGGAGCTGTTTTTT,CASTLTGELFF
TRBV3-1/TRBV3-2,TRBD1,-,TRBJ1-6,TGTGCCAGCAGCCGGACAGGCCTTAATTCACCCCTCCACTTT,CASSRTGLNSPLHF
TRBV6-5,-,once,TRBJ1-1,TGTGCCAGCAGCCCACCAGCGTCGACCACTGAAGCTTTCTTT,CASSPPASTTEAFF
TRBV6-2/TRBV6-3,-,-,TRBJ1-5,TGTGCCAGCAGTTATTTCAGGGATTTGGCGCAGCCCCAGCATTTT,CASSYFRDLAQPQHF
TRBV10-3,-,once,TRBJ2-7,TGTGCCATTGCCCTTGACTCAGCCTACGAGCAGTACTTC,CAIALDSAYEQYF
TRBV30,-,few,TRBJ1-2,TGTGCCTGGGGAAGACAGTCTACTAACTATGGCTACACCTTC,CAWGRQSTNYGYTF
TRBV9,-,-,TRBJ2-5,TGTGCCAGCAGCGTAGGGGCAGAGGAGACCCAGTACTTC,CASSVGAEETQYF
TRBV30,-,-,TRBJ2-1,TGTGCCTGGAGTGTGGACAATTCCTACAATGAGCAGTTCTTC,CAWSVDNSYNEQFF
TRBV3-1/TRBV3-2,TRBD1,-,TRBJ2-7,TGTGCCAGCAGCCTGGGACAGACAACCTACGAGCAGTACTTC,CASSLGQTTYEQYF
TRBV6-5,-,-,TRBJ1-2,TGTGCCAGCTCCTCTAACGGAGGGCCTAACTATGGCTACACCTTC,CASSSNGGPNYGYTF
TRBV10-3,TRBD2,-,TRBJ2-5,TGTGCCATCAGTGAGTCAGTAGCGGGGGCTACACAAGGGACCCAGTACTTC,CAISESVAGATQGTQYF
TRBV14,-,-,TRBJ2-7,TGTGCCAGCAGCCAAGGGGCTAGCTGGTCCGACGAGCAGTACTTC,CASSQGASWSDEQYF
TRBV11-2,-,few,TRBJ1-1,TGTGCCAGCAGCTCTAAACAGCCTCAAGCTTTCTTT,CASSSKQPQAFF
TRBV12-3/TRBV12-4,-,-,TRBJ2-7,TGTGCCAGCAGTTTCCAGGGTGACTACGAGCAGTACTTC,CASSFQGDYEQYF
TRBV29-1,-,-,TRBJ2-1,TGCAGCGACGTAGTCAGGGCAGAGCAGTTCTTC,CSDVVRAEQFF
TRBV6-5,-,-,TRBJ1-5,TGTGCCAGCATTGGAGGAGGGGCCAATCAGCCCCAGCATTTT,CASIGGGANQPQHF